One and the same sample provided the 8 T cell receptor beta chains below, sequenced in a study of T cells expressing NK-cell markers. Using the 5' RACE reads, TCRdb records one entry per CDR3 protein without DNA. The repertoire table contains over 150,000 distinct CDR3 sequences. What was sequenced was blood T cells: a sorted CD56 or NKG2C T cell subset, CD4+ or CD8+ T cells, or bulk PBMC T cells (not recorded which). The receptors originated from a woman aged 45-65 years in good health.

The chain is built from TRBV11-3 and TRBJ1-1; absent DNA, TCRdb's TRBD1 call cannot be checked. Per the germline V gene, CDR1 is SGHNT and CDR2 is YENEEA. CDR3 length equals 13 residues. CDR3: CASSPRGNDEAFF.

The chain links TRBV15 to TRBJ2-1; TCRdb returns TRBD2, unconfirmable since there is no DNA. In germline, CDR1 is LNHNV, CDR2 YYDKDF (reference sequence). There are 15 residues in the CDR3. The CDR3 sequence: CATEGMSGAHNEQFF.

V and J are TRBV12-3 or TRBV12-4 and TRBJ2-1; TCRdb's D gene call, TRBD2, goes unchecked for lack of DNA. This CDR3 has 16 amino acids. This CDR3 reads CASSPPSSGRVDEQFF.

This sequence joins TRBV5-1 and TRBJ2-1; TCRdb selects TRBD2, and the lack of DNA leaves this call unchecked. CDR1 is SGHRS, CDR2 YFSETQ, per germline. This CDR3 contains 17 residues. This CDR3 is CASSPGGREVSYNEQFF.

The V and J genes are TRBV27 and TRBJ2-5; TCRdb names TRBD2, which stays unverified in the absence of DNA. CDR3 length: 12 residues. CDR1 and CDR2 from the germline V gene are MNHEY and SMNVEV (reference sequence). Here the CDR3 reads CASRGGGETQYF.

The chain has TRBV10-3 and TRBJ1-6. Per germline, CDR1 ENHRY and CDR2 SYGVKD. This CDR3 comprises 14 residues. The CDR3 spells CAMGDLPGNSPLHF.

J is TRBJ2-7 and V is TRBV29-1; TCRdb calls TRBD2, which cannot be checked without DNA. Germline V CDR1 and CDR2: SQVTM, ANQGSEA. This CDR3 spans 12 amino acids. The CDR3 spells CSVEGEAHEQYF.

This chain links TRBV11-3 with TRBJ2-1; TCRdb designates TRBD2, a call that cannot be tested without DNA. The CDR3 extends over 14 amino acids. CDR1 and CDR2 (germline): SGHNT, YENEEA. CDR3 sequence: CASSPRTSHNEQFF.